This TCR beta chain was captured in a study of T cell responses to AZD1222 COVID-19 vaccine. Findings and caveats of the study: In a largely white British group with more females than males, clonal diversity was possibly underestimated. The span of vaccine-associated CD4 TCRs extended across spike, with dominance at 160-218 and 743-854. Baseline serology detected seropositivity in only six or seven AZD1222 recipients.

Concerning this clone itself: The antigen is undetermined.

The assay was immunoSEQ multiplex PCR, and TCRdb's table has in-frame clones only and misses some. The data contain 100,000 to 150,000 clones, roughly 93% of them singletons. Trimming removed 2 bases at V and 8 bases at J, with 15 bases between. The germline V gene encodes CDR1 MNHNS and CDR2 SASEGT. This CDR3 has 14 residues. The V and J genes are TRBV6-1 and TRBJ1-2; D is ambiguous. The sample consisted of peripheral blood, taken 28 days after the second AZD1222 dose. This sequence originates from an adult who received the AZD1222 COVID-19 vaccine. The CDR3 DNA reads as TGTGCCAGCAGTGAATGGGCAGGTTTAGGCGGCTACACCTTC. It codes for CASSEWAGLGGYTF.